The 15 T cell receptor beta chains presented below share a single source sample, sequenced in a study of CD8 T cells in ankylosing spondylitis. TCRdb ran MiXCR on the 5' RACE reads and lists one entry per CDR3 protein. Here the sample spans under 250,000 distinct CDR3 sequences, around 10% being singletons. Sequencing input: blood, either unsorted or a sorted T cell fraction (not recorded which). These receptors all stem from a male donor with ankylosing spondylitis or in good health (not recorded which).

The chain links TRBV6-1 to TRBJ2-3, with D perhaps TRBD1 or TRBD2 (5 bases each). The germline V and J ends were trimmed by 6 bases and 8 bases, with 21 bases remaining between them. This CDR3 spans 15 amino acids. Germline V CDR1 and CDR2: MNHNS, SASEGT. This CDR3 is CASRTQGAEPRTQYF. The CDR3 DNA sequence: TGTGCCAGCAGAACCCAGGGAGCGGAGCCGCGTACGCAGTATTTT.

This clonotype was seen at least ten times. V and J are TRBV12-3 or TRBV12-4 and TRBJ2-3; D possibly corresponds to TRBD1 (6 bases). This CDR3 is built from 14 residues. Trimming left V 5 bases short and J 13 bases short, with 22 bases between. CDR3: CASSRVVDRQGEYF. Here the CDR3 DNA reads TGTGCCAGCAGTCGTGTCGTTGACAGGCAAGGAGAGTATTTT.

The table lists this clonotype with many counts. The rearrangement uses TRBV9 and TRBJ2-2; TRBD2 agrees at 9 bases. Germline V gene lookup returns CDR1 SGDLS and CDR2 YYNGEE. The junction had 1 base not matched to a gene; V was cut back by 2 bases and J by 5 bases. This CDR3 contains 14 residues. The CDR3 DNA reads TGTGCCAGCAGCGTCCTAGCGGGAACCGGGGAGCTGTTTTTT. Translation gives CASSVLAGTGELFF.

This sequence joins TRBV12-3 or TRBV12-4 and TRBJ2-1, with 8 bases aligning to TRBD2. This CDR3 has 16 amino acids. After removal of 6 bases from V and 4 bases from J, the junction contained 11 bases not matched to a gene. The CDR3 DNA reads TGTGCCAGCAGCTTGGGGGCTAGCGGGCTGTACAATGAGCAGTTCTTC. Translating it yields CASSLGASGLYNEQFF.

The V and J genes are TRBV5-5 and TRBJ2-1; 10 nucleotides agree with TRBD2. The CDR3 runs to 15 residues. With V trimmed by 3 bases and J by 4 bases, 4 bases remained unmatched. CDR1 is SGHKS and CDR2 is YYEKEE in the germline V gene (reference sequence). The CDR3 is CASSSAGGGYNEQFF. CDR3 DNA sequence: TGTGCCAGCAGCTCAGCGGGAGGGGGATACAATGAGCAGTTCTTC.

CDR3 region: CASSHAPGQRNTEAFF. The CDR3, as DNA: TGTGCCAGCAGCCACGCCCCGGGACAGAGGAACACTGAAGCTTTCTTT. V gene TRBV3-1 combines with J gene TRBJ1-1, with 7 bases that match TRBD1. Germline lookup yields CDR1 LGHDT and CDR2 YNNKEL (reference sequence). With V trimmed by 3 bases and J by 1 base, 8 bases remained unmatched. The CDR3 covers 16 residues.

This clonotype was observed many times. The chain employs TRBV5-1 and TRBJ2-5, with 8 bases fitting TRBD2. This CDR3 comprises 16 residues. V was pared by 0 bases and J by 5 bases, with 9 bases of the junction left unmatched. Germline V gene sequence: CDR1 SGHRS, CDR2 YFSETQ. The chain's CDR3 is CASSLESGRVEETQYF. CDR3 bases: TGCGCCAGCAGCTTGGAGAGCGGGAGAGTAGAGGAGACCCAGTACTTC.

The V gene is TRBV2, the J gene TRBJ2-1; 9 nucleotides align to TRBD2. V lost 7 bases and J lost 2; bases outside the gene matches: 9. The CDR3 runs 16 residues. The germline V gene encodes CDR1 SNHLY and CDR2 FYNNEI. The CDR3 sequence is CASIPFSSGAYNEQFF. As DNA, the CDR3 is TGTGCCAGCATCCCGTTCTCTAGCGGGGCCTACAATGAGCAGTTCTTC.

This clonotype was recorded only once. A much more abundant neighbour one base away suggests this may be a read error. This rearrangement joins TRBV5-5 to TRBJ2-1, with no clear D. From germline, CDR1 is SGHKS and CDR2 YYEKEE (reference sequence). The CDR3 runs to 13 residues. The CDR3 DNA follows: TGTGCCAGCAGCTTGGCACAGAACAATGGGCAGTTCTTC. This translates into CASSLAQNNGQFF.

This rearrangement joins TRBV4-2 to TRBJ2-7; possibly TRBD1 for D (6 bases). CDR1 and CDR2 (germline): LGHNA, YNFKEQ. V was trimmed by 0 bases and J by 3 bases, leaving 12 bases between them. The CDR3 length is 15 residues. The CDR3 DNA is TGTGCCAGCAGCCAAGACTACAGGGTGGACTACGAGCAGTACTTC. Translation gives CASSQDYRVDYEQYF.

This clonotype was found many times. The V and J genes are TRBV12-3 or TRBV12-4 and TRBJ2-3; no reliable D call. Trimming removed 5 bases from V and 2 bases from J, with 14 bases in between. This CDR3 is 15 amino acids long. Written as DNA, the CDR3 is TGTGCCAGCAGTCGTGGTAAGAGGATCACAGATACGCAGTATTTT. This translates into CASSRGKRITDTQYF.

This clonotype has only one observation. V and J are TRBV11-2 and TRBJ2-1, with 9 bases identical to TRBD2. The V and J ends lost 3 bases and 9 bases, in that order; junction bases with no gene match: 9. Germline V CDR1 and CDR2: SGHAT, FQNNGV. The CDR3 totals 15 residues. Here the CDR3 DNA reads TGTGCCAGCAGCTTGGTGGCGGGGGGGGACGGTGAGCAGTTCTTC. Translation gives CASSLVAGGDGEQFF.

This clonotype was seen at least ten times. The genes are TRBV30 and TRBJ2-5, with D unresolved. Trimming stripped 0 bases from V and 1 base from J, with 3 bases between. The length of the CDR3 is 12 residues. Looked up from germline, CDR1 is GTSNPN and CDR2 is SVGIG (reference sequence). The CDR3 nucleotides read TGTGCCTGGAGTGTAATCCAAGAGACCCAGTACTTC. As protein: CAWSVIQETQYF. The full variable domain, completed using reference TRBV30 and TRBJ2-5, is SQTIHQWPATLVQPVGSPLSLECTVEGTSNPNLYWYRQAAGRGLQLLFYSVGIGQISSEVPQNLSASRPQDRQFILSSKKLLLSDSGFYLCAWSVIQETQYFGPGTRLLVL.

The rearrangement joins TRBV5-1 to TRBJ2-1, with unresolved D. This CDR3 is 14 amino acids long. Germline CDR1 and CDR2: SGHRS and YFSETQ. Trimming cost V 1 base and J 6 bases, with 11 bases left between them. CDR3 residues: CASSLFTPGNEQFF. The CDR3 coding sequence is TGCGCCAGCAGCTTGTTCACCCCAGGCAATGAGCAGTTCTTC.

This clonotype was observed a few times. The chain combines TRBV20-1 with TRBJ2-3, with a weak D call TRBD2 (7 bases). The CDR3 contains 19 residues. The germline CDR1 and CDR2 sequences are DFQATT and SNEGSKA (reference sequence). Trimming cost V 6 bases and J 0 bases, with 28 bases left between them. This CDR3 is CSASFPGGGVHSSTDTQYF. The CDR3 region has the DNA TGCAGTGCCTCTTTTCCAGGAGGGGGGGTCCATTCTAGCACAGATACGCAGTATTTT.